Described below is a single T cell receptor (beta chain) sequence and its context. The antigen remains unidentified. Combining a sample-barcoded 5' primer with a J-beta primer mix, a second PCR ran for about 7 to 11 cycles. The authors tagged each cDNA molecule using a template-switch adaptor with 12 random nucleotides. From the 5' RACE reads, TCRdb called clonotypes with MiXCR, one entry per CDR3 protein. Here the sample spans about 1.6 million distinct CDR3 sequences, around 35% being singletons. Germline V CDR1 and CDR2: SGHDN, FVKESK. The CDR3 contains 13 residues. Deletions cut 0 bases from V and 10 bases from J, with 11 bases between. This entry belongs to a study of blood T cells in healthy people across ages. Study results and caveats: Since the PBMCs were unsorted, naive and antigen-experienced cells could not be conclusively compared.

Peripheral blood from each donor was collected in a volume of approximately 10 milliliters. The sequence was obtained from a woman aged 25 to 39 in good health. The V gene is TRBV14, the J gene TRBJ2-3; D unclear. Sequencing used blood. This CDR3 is CASSQENVRAQYF. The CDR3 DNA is TGTGCCAGCAGCCAAGAAAATGTGAGAGCGCAGTATTTT.